This T cell receptor beta chain appears in the sequencing data of a study of T cell repertoires in cytomegalovirus infection. General study results and limits: HLA-C-restricted TCR beta clonotypes specific for CMV led the ex vivo response.

J lost 2 bases, V lost 4 bases, and 6 bases had no gene match. The CDR3 runs 16 residues. From germline, CDR1 is MDHEN and CDR2 SYDVKM. TCRdb re-called the reads through MiXCR, storing one row per CDR3 protein. The sample includes 45,000 to 50,000 distinct CDR3 sequences, about a fifth of them seen just once. Concerning this clonotype itself: The antigen remains undetermined.

V usage is TRBV28 and J usage is TRBJ2-5, with TRBD2 identical over 11 bases. Source: CD8+ T cells from cultured PBMCs, taken from culture after CMV antigen stimulation. The sequence was obtained from a human donor in good health (CMV status not recorded). Some clones in this sample may be carry-over from other donors' samples. In DNA form, the CDR3 reads TGTGCCAGCAGTTCCGAGACTAGCGGGGCTCAAGAGACCCAGTACTTC. Translated, it gives CASSSETSGAQETQYF.